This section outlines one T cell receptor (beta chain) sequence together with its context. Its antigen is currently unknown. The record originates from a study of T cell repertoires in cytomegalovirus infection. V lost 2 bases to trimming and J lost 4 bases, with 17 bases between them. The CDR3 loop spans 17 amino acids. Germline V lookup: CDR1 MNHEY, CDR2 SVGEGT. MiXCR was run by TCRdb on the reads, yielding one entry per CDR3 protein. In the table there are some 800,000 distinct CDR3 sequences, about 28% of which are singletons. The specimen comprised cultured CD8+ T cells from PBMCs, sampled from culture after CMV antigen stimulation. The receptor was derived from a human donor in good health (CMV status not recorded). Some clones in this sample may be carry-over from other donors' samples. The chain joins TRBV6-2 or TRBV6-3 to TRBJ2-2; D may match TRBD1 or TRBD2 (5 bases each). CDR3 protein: CASSYPGALVGTGELFF. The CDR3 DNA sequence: TGTGCCAGCAGTTACCCCGGGGCCTTAGTGGGCACCGGGGAGCTGTTTTTT.